Below, one TCR beta chain is given with its context. This clonotype was seen ten or more times. Its antigen is not yet known. Nothing much larger sits one base from this clone, and base qualities are not available. Spanning cysteine to phenylalanine, the CDR3 consists of 15 amino acids. Of all the DNA, just the CDR3 is kept, 45 bases in frame from base 1. V loses 5 bases at its end and J loses 5 bases; junction bases beyond the gene matches: 7. CDR1 SGHRS and CDR2 YFSETQ were looked up in the germline V gene. Only healthy Caucasian donors were included. The study also sequenced three unrelated non-twin adults: a male aged 18 to 30, a male aged 50 to 60 and a female aged 50 to 60. Miltenyi CD45RO+ enrichment and human naive T-cell isolation kits were used to isolate memory (CD45RO+) and naive T cells from PBMC. The method behind the library was 5' RACE. TCRdb records Illumina HiSeq 2000 as the sequencer. Template switching introduced a universal primer binding site; the final cDNA contained a unique molecular identifier, enabling accurate counting of TCR cDNA molecules. Specific primers in the conserved constant-segment region were used to synthesize first-strand cDNA for the TCR alpha and beta chains. To control for contamination, every cDNA library carried two barcodes: a SMART-Mk sample barcode plus Illumina barcodes. TruSeq adapter sequences, together with Illumina sample barcodes, were added in two successive PCR steps. Sequencing of the TCR alpha and beta cDNA libraries was done on the Illumina HiSeq platform using custom primers. The authors processed their data as follows. MiGEC was used to process raw reads and extract unique molecular identifiers, and MiXCR was used to find CDR3 positions. For each individual, recombination models were inferred using an EM algorithm with the repgenHMM and IGoR tools. The analysis of shared clonotypes was done with the tcR package in R, with sharing normalized by the product of cloneset sizes. Out-of-frame nonproductive sequences were analyzed to study raw recombination free of thymic and clonal selection effects. Using fastp trimming at Q25 and MiXCR clonotype assembly, TCRdb reanalyzed the public sequencing data and kept in-frame beta chains. When rows share a CDR3 protein, they turn into one entry using the most common DNA and genes. TCRdb, not the authors, supplied the V and J calls. Here the sample has about 450,000 distinct CDR3 sequences; 18% occur a single time. 12% of the sample is held by the ten biggest clonotypes.

This sample was taken from a study of identical twins (TCRdb year 2016). Some background on the complete study: The study deep-sequenced TCR alpha and beta repertoires from monozygotic twins, unrelated adults of various ages and cord blood to test whether fetal clonotypes persist. To rule out contamination, replicate twin experiments were performed at different times with different library preparation protocols. Study-level results and caveats: In monozygotic twins, recombination models systematically underestimated out-of-frame TCR alpha sharing, but the models matched the sharing seen between unrelated individuals. A weaker excess of twin sharing was found in beta out-of-frame sequences because the signal-to-noise ratio was lowered by fewer shared sequences. Zero-insertion analyses could be partly confounded by invariant T cells such as MAIT and iNKT, though diverse VJ usage argued against such confounding for most clonotypes. Conclusions relied on cross-sectional statistical analysis, since the same donors could not be followed over many years. Fewer insertions were carried by abundant cord blood beta clonotypes; a weaker similar trend was observed in young adult naive repertoires, while no such trend was observed in memory repertoires. Compared with coincidental sharing between unrelated individuals, out-of-frame TCR alpha sequences shared between twins showed an excess of sequences with low generation probability.

The V gene is TRBV5-1 and the J gene is TRBJ2-1, and TRBD1 aligns with 10 junction nucleotides. Sequencing used naive T cells sorted from blood. The cell subset or site label of this sample denotes: cells isolated with a human naive T-cell isolation kit. The clonotype comes from a man aged 50-60 years in good health. DNA sequence: TGCGCCAGCAGTGGGGGACAGGGGATGGACAATGAGCAGTTCTTC. Translated, this is CASSGGQGMDNEQFF.